What follows are 24 T cell receptor beta chains derived from one specimen sequenced in a study of shared clonotypes between healthy human individuals. Method: immunoSEQ multiplex PCR; TCRdb's copy keeps in-frame clones and lacks some. The sample contains about 1.5 million clones, about 98% of which appear only once. Sequenced input: naive CD4+ T cells sorted from blood. Subset defined: CD45RA+ positively selected. The receptors were gathered from a man aged 30 to 45 in good health.

This clone has a single count. This CDR3 is CASSLVGSGTNYGYTF. The CDR3, as DNA: TGTGCCAGCAGCTTGGTAGGGTCGGGGACTAACTATGGCTACACCTTC. The V and J genes are TRBV5-6 and TRBJ1-2; no clear D. Germline values: CDR1 SGHDT, CDR2 YYEEEE. V gave up 0 bases and J gave up 0 bases, with 12 bases separating them. The CDR3 loop spans 16 amino acids.

This clone has a single count. For the CDR3, the DNA is TGTGCCAGCTCACCCTTCCAGGTGAGCGATGAAAAACTGTTTTTT. Its protein is CASSPFQVSDEKLFF. The V gene is TRBV18, the J gene TRBJ1-4, with D unresolved. The CDR3 has 15 residues. Germline CDR1 reads KGHSH; CDR2 reads LQKENI. V shed 3 bases and J shed 6 bases, with 14 bases lying between them.

The V and J genes are TRBV7-3 and TRBJ2-3; D ambiguous. Germline CDR1 reads SGHTA; CDR2 reads FQGTGA. Trimming cost V 4 bases and J 0 bases, with 14 bases left between them. The CDR3 runs to 16 residues. The CDR3 loop is CASSSISDRSTDTQYF. CDR3 in DNA: TGTGCCAGCAGCTCCATCTCCGATCGGAGCACAGATACGCAGTATTTT.

This clone occurred once. The rearrangement links TRBV6-5 to TRBJ2-1; D possibly matches TRBD1 or TRBD2 (5 bases each). Germline CDR1 is MNHEY and CDR2 is SVGAGI. This CDR3 has 14 residues. Trimming shortened V by 6 bases and J by 3 bases, and 12 bases separated the two germline ends. Here the CDR3 reads CASRADNLYNEQFF. CDR3 DNA sequence: TGTGCCAGCAGAGCGGACAACCTCTACAATGAGCAGTTCTTC.

The chain has TRBV27 and TRBJ2-1; 14 bases fit TRBD2. The CDR3 runs 19 residues. CDR1 and CDR2 (germline): MNHEY, SMNVEV (reference sequence). The V gene end was trimmed by 1 base and the J gene end by 5 bases; junction bases not matched to a gene: 10. The CDR3 spells CASSLLRAGTSGSNNEQFF. CDR3 DNA: TGTGCCAGCAGTTTATTACGCGCCGGGACTAGCGGGAGTAACAATGAGCAGTTCTTC.

V usage is TRBV6-6 and J usage is TRBJ2-7; D remains ambiguous. CDR1 is MNHNY and CDR2 is SVGAGI in the germline V gene (reference sequence). The CDR3 runs 14 residues. V lost 2 bases, J lost 3 bases, and 11 bases lay in between. The CDR3 reads CASSYLRTNYEQYF. The CDR3 DNA follows: TGTGCCAGCAGTTACCTCAGGACGAACTACGAGCAGTACTTC.

J is TRBJ1-3 and V is TRBV29-1; 7 nucleotides line up with TRBD1. Germline V gene sequence: CDR1 SQVTM, CDR2 ANQGSEA. The CDR3 totals 12 residues. The trim removed 7 bases at V and 2 bases at J, leaving 2 bases unmatched. This CDR3 reads CSGGTAGNTIYF. The CDR3 DNA reads as TGCAGCGGGGGGACAGCTGGAAACACCATATATTTT.

The V and J genes are TRBV5-1 and TRBJ2-4; D assignment may be TRBD1 or TRBD2 (5 bases each). CDR1 is SGHRS and CDR2 is YFSETQ in the germline V gene. The CDR3 is 14 amino acids. Trimming pared 3 bases from V and 8 bases from J, leaving 15 bases between. CDR3 DNA: TGCGCCAGCAGCTACGACCTGGGGACGGACATTCAGTACTTC. Translating gives CASSYDLGTDIQYF.

V is TRBV7-9 and J is TRBJ2-1; 9 bases line up with TRBD2. The CDR3 spans 16 residues. J was trimmed by 3 bases and V by 2 bases; bases with no gene match: 5. CDR1 is SEHNR and CDR2 is FQNEAQ in the germline V gene (reference sequence). CDR3 residues: CASSLLTSGFYNEQFF. The CDR3 DNA follows: TGTGCCAGCAGCTTACTCACTAGCGGGTTCTACAATGAGCAGTTCTTC.

V is TRBV18 and J is TRBJ2-3; TRBD2 is a possible D gene (5 bases). The CDR3 totals 15 residues. The germline gives CDR1 KGHSH, CDR2 LQKENI. The V end lost 2 bases, the J end lost 3 bases, and 12 bases lay between the germline ends. The CDR3 region has the DNA TGTGCCAGCTCACCAATAGGAACGGGAACAGATACGCAGTATTTT. Its protein is CASSPIGTGTDTQYF. The entire variable domain, with the rest obtained from reference TRBV18 and TRBJ2-3, is as follows: NAGVMQNPRHLVRRRGQEARLRCSPMKGHSHVYWYRQLPEEGLKFMVYLQKENIIDESGMPKERFSAEFPKEGPSILRIQQVVRGDSAAYFCASSPIGTGTDTQYFGPGTRLTVL.

The chain couples TRBV2 to TRBJ1-5, with D possibly being TRBD1 (5 bases). Between the trimmed V and J ends, which lost 2 bases and 4 bases, there was a span of 9 bases. The CDR3 loop spans 14 amino acids. In germline, CDR1 is SNHLY, CDR2 FYNNEI. The CDR3 loop reads CASSERQGNQPQHF. The CDR3 DNA follows: TGTGCCAGCAGTGAACGCCAGGGAAATCAGCCCCAGCATTTT.

The V gene is TRBV5-6, the J gene TRBJ2-2; no firm D call. Germline loops: CDR1 SGHDT, CDR2 YYEEEE. The CDR3 consists of 16 residues. The V and J ends lost 4 bases and 1 base respectively, with 14 bases between them. CDR3 sequence (DNA): TGTGCCAGCAGCCCCCTAGGGCAGGAGAACACCGGGGAGCTGTTTTTT. It yields the protein CASSPLGQENTGELFF.

This chain connects TRBV28 to TRBJ1-1, with 8 bases matching TRBD1. V gave up 1 base and J gave up 10 bases; unmatched junction bases: 5. Germline CDR1 is MDHEN and CDR2 is SYDVKM. CDR3 size: 13 residues. Written as DNA, the CDR3 is TGTGCCAGCAGTTTATCTAACAGGGGGTTAGCTTTCTTT. As protein: CASSLSNRGLAFF.

As for this clone: Other DNA sequences in this specimen translate into the identical CDR3. The rearrangement joins TRBV9 to TRBJ2-7; no reliable D call. The CDR3 is made up of 13 amino acids. V lost 3 bases to trimming and J lost 2 bases, with 9 bases between them. CDR1 is SGDLS, CDR2 YYNGEE, per germline. CDR3 DNA sequence: TGTGCCAGCAGCGCCGGGTTGACCTACGAGCAGTACTTC. Residues: CASSAGLTYEQYF.

The chain recombines TRBV11-2 with TRBJ1-4; 12 bases map to TRBD1. CDR1 SGHAT and CDR2 FQNNGV come from the germline V gene. This CDR3 is built from 17 residues. The V segment lost 6 bases and the J segment 6 bases; nucleotides outside the gene matches: 11. This CDR3 is CASSPGTGGPRHEKLFF. In nucleotides, the CDR3 is TGTGCCAGCAGTCCCGGGACAGGGGGCCCCAGGCATGAAAAACTGTTTTTT. Drawing the rest from reference TRBV11-2 and TRBJ1-4, the complete variable domain is EAGVAQSPRYKIIEKRQSVAFWCNPISGHATLYWYQQILGQGPKLLIQFQNNGVVDDSQLPKDRFSAERLKGVDSTLKIQPAKLEDSAVYLCASSPGTGGPRHEKLFFGSGTQLSVL.

The CDR3, as DNA: TGTGCCAGCAGCGTAGATTCTGCGGGCCGCTACAATGAGCAGTTCTTC. Its translation: CASSVDSAGRYNEQFF. The chain employs TRBV9 and TRBJ2-1; D might be TRBD2 (5 bases). V shed 0 bases and J shed 3 bases, with 13 bases lying between them. Germline V gene data show CDR1 as SGDLS and CDR2 as YYNGEE. The CDR3 runs to 16 residues.

This chain joins TRBV2 and TRBJ2-5; 10 bases agree with TRBD1. The CDR3 length is 16 residues. The junction had 12 bases not matched to a gene; V was cut back by 4 bases and J by 7 bases. Germline CDR1 reads SNHLY; CDR2 reads FYNNEI. The CDR3 reads CASSVEDRGSWGTQYF. CDR3 coding DNA: TGTGCCAGCAGTGTCGAGGACAGGGGGTCATGGGGGACCCAGTACTTC.

The rearrangement links TRBV19 to TRBJ2-1; 14 bases fit TRBD2. V gave up 0 bases and J gave up 7 bases; unmatched junction bases: 5. This CDR3 is 17 amino acids long. Germline V gives CDR1 LNHDA, CDR2 SQIVND (reference sequence). The CDR3 DNA follows: TGTGCCAGTAGTATAGATCCGGGACTAGCGGGAGCGAATGAGCAGTTCTTC. Amino acids: CASSIDPGLAGANEQFF.

The J gene is TRBJ1-2, the V gene TRBV28; a weak D match, TRBD1 (6 bases). The V and J ends lost 6 bases and 4 bases respectively, with 15 bases between them. This CDR3 has 14 residues. Germline V lookup: CDR1 MDHEN, CDR2 SYDVKM. CDR3 in DNA: TGTGCCAGCAGGACCGGGGGCTCTAGCTATGGCTACACCTTC. Encoded protein: CASRTGGSSYGYTF.

The genes are TRBV9 and TRBJ2-1; no firm D call. CDR3 length: 13 amino acids. Deletions cut 0 bases from V and 9 bases from J, with 10 bases between. CDR1 and CDR2 (germline): SGDLS, YYNGEE. The CDR3 region is CASSVATSGEQFF. CDR3 coding DNA: TGTGCCAGCAGCGTAGCTACGTCAGGTGAGCAGTTCTTC.

This clone was picked up one time. The chain employs TRBV28 and TRBJ2-7, with unresolved D. The V end was cut by 2 bases, the J end by 1 base, with 18 bases between. The germline V gene has CDR1 MDHEN and CDR2 SYDVKM. The CDR3 is 17 residues long. CDR3 protein: CASSLRASLYGSYEQYF. Written as DNA, the CDR3 is TGTGCCAGCAGTTTACGGGCTAGTCTCTATGGTTCCTACGAGCAGTACTTC. Full variable domain (missing parts from reference TRBV28 and TRBJ2-7): DVKVTQSSRYLVKRTGEKVFLECVQDMDHENMFWYRQDPGLGLRLIYFSYDVKMKEKGDIPEGYSVSREKKERFSLILESASTNQTSMYLCASSLRASLYGSYEQYFGPGTRLTVT.

The chain is built from TRBV29-1 and TRBJ2-3; TRBD1 is a possible D gene (6 bases). The CDR3 sequence is 13 residues long. The germline gives CDR1 SQVTM, CDR2 ANQGSEA. Deletions cut 6 bases from V and 4 bases from J, with 14 bases between. The CDR3 DNA reads as TGCAGCGTCGGGACAATTTTCTCAGATACGCAGTATTTT. Amino acid sequence: CSVGTIFSDTQYF.

J is TRBJ2-1 and V is TRBV28; 7 bases align to TRBD1. The CDR3 has 15 amino acids. V dropped 7 bases and J dropped 7; count of bases not matched to a gene: 13. The V gene's germline CDR1 is MDHEN and CDR2 SYDVKM. CDR3: CASTTTRGSVNEQFF. The CDR3 DNA reads as TGTGCCAGCACCACCACCAGGGGGAGTGTAAATGAGCAGTTCTTC.

Remarks on this clone: Other DNA sequences from this sample encode an identical CDR3 as well. The chain recombines TRBV18 with TRBJ2-7; the D is unclear. Germline assignment: CDR1 KGHSH and CDR2 LQKENI. V lost 2 bases, J lost 6 bases, and 11 bases lay in between. CDR3 size: 13 residues. CDR3 loop: CASSPLGGAEQYF. CDR3 nucleotides: TGTGCCAGCTCACCATTGGGCGGAGCCGAGCAGTACTTC.